These 19 T cell receptor beta chains came from one sample sequenced in a study of OX40 agonist ivuxolimab in advanced cancers. Profiling relied on immunoSEQ multiplex PCR, and the TCRdb table lists in-frame clones only, not all of them. The table records about 97,000 clones, around 85% of them present only once. The sample in question was CD4+ or CD8+ T cells sorted from blood, obtained in a trial of the OX40 agonist ivuxolimab. All receptors derive from an adult with an advanced solid tumor such as melanoma, head and neck, liver or kidney cancer.

The V call is TRBV7-2, the J call TRBJ1-6, with 7 bases matching TRBD1. The CDR3 has 14 residues. Germline V gene lookup returns CDR1 SGHTA and CDR2 FQGNSA. Trimming at V came to 1 base and at J to 6 bases, leaving 0 bases not matched to a gene. The CDR3 DNA reads as TGTGCCAGCAGCTTAGACAGGGGTAATTCACCCCTCCACTTT. Protein sequence: CASSLDRGNSPLHF. Full variable domain (remainder filled in from reference TRBV7-2 and TRBJ1-6): GAGVSQSPSNKVTEKGKDVELRCDPISGHTALYWYRQSLGQGLEFLIYFQGNSAPDKSGLPSDRFSAERTGGSVSTLTIQRTQQEDSAVYLCASSLDRGNSPLHFGNGTRLTVT.

V is TRBV25-1 and J is TRBJ1-2; no clear D. The CDR3 totals 14 residues. The V end was cut by 6 bases, the J end by 0 bases, with 11 bases between. Germline V gene lookup returns CDR1 MGHDK and CDR2 SYGVNS. The CDR3 region has the DNA TGTGCCAGCAGAGTCTCAGGAGCTAACTATGGCTACACCTTC. Translated, it gives CASRVSGANYGYTF.

The V and J genes are TRBV29-1 and TRBJ2-7, with TRBD1 as a possible D gene (5 bases). From germline, CDR1 is SQVTM and CDR2 ANQGSEA. The CDR3 contains 12 residues. With 3 bases removed from V and 7 bases from J, the gap between germline ends came to 13 bases. CDR3 nucleotides: TGCAGCGTTGAGAGGCAGGGTCATGAGCAGTACTTC. This translates into CSVERQGHEQYF.

This clone has just one count. The chain combines TRBV6-1 with TRBJ1-1; D gene unclear. Deletions cut 4 bases from V and 2 bases from J, with 2 bases between. The CDR3 has 11 residues. Germline lookup yields CDR1 MNHNS and CDR2 SASEGT. CDR3 protein: CASSANTEAFF. CDR3 in DNA: TGTGCCAGCAGTGCTAACACTGAAGCTTTCTTT.

The V gene is TRBV2, the J gene TRBJ2-3, with 9 nucleotides matching TRBD2. The J segment lost 1 base and the V segment lost 5 bases, leaving 4 bases of the junction unmatched. The CDR3 contains 15 residues. From germline, CDR1 is SNHLY and CDR2 FYNNEI. The CDR3 DNA sequence: TGTGCCAGCAGTCGACTAGCGGTCCGCACAGATACGCAGTATTTT. Translating gives CASSRLAVRTDTQYF.

The J gene is TRBJ2-7, the V gene TRBV27, with D possibly matching TRBD1 (5 bases). Trimming took 2 bases from V and 9 from J, leaving 8 bases between them. The CDR3 has 11 amino acids. Germline CDR1 is MNHEY and CDR2 is SMNVEV (reference sequence). CDR3 region: CASSLVGRQYF. The CDR3 DNA is TGTGCCAGCAGTTTAGTGGGGCGGCAGTACTTC.

The chain joins TRBV19 to TRBJ1-4, with 7 bases matching TRBD1. CDR3 length equals 13 residues. Unmatched junction bases numbered 4, after V lost 5 bases and J lost 7 bases. Per the germline V gene, CDR1 is LNHDA and CDR2 is SQIVND (reference sequence). The DNA of the CDR3 is TGTGCCAGTAGTCAGGGGGGGGTTGAAAAACTGTTTTTT. Amino acids: CASSQGGVEKLFF.

On this clone: One junction end does not reproduce the germline sequence, and a read error may be involved. V and J are TRBV11-1 and TRBJ2-7; D not certain. The CDR3 is 16 residues long. Germline CDR1 is SGHAT and CDR2 is FQDESV (reference sequence). CDR3 nucleotide sequence: TGTGCCAGCAGCTTAGGTAGGCGTGAGGCCTCCTCCGAGCAGTACTTC. Protein: CASSLGRREASSEQYF.

The J gene is TRBJ1-1, the V gene TRBV6-1; no clear D. CDR1 MNHNS and CDR2 SASEGT come from the germline V gene. V lost 5 bases and J 0 bases, leaving 4 bases between the germline ends. CDR3 length: 12 residues. CDR3 region: CASSIMNTEAFF. The CDR3 DNA reads TGTGCCAGCAGTATCATGAACACTGAAGCTTTCTTT.

The rearrangement uses TRBV5-1 and TRBJ1-2, with 7 bases lining up with TRBD1. Germline V gene sequence: CDR1 SGHRS, CDR2 YFSETQ. V lost 4 bases, J lost 2 bases, and 8 bases stayed unmatched. The CDR3 covers 15 residues. CDR3 sequence (DNA): TGCGCCAGCAGCAAGGGACAGCAACAAAACTATGGCTACACCTTC. Its protein is CASSKGQQQNYGYTF.

This clone was recorded once. The rearrangement links TRBV9 to TRBJ2-1; unclear D gene. Trimming shortened V by 4 bases and J by 9 bases, and 14 bases separated the two germline ends. This CDR3 has 13 residues. Germline CDR1 and CDR2: SGDLS and YYNGEE. The CDR3 sequence: CASSPNIKFEQFF. CDR3 nucleotides: TGTGCCAGCAGCCCGAACATTAAGTTTGAGCAGTTCTTC.

This sequence joins TRBV29-1 and TRBJ2-1, with TRBD1 as a possible D gene (6 bases). The V end lost 1 base, the J end lost 9 bases, and 13 bases lay between the germline ends. The V gene's germline CDR1 is SQVTM and CDR2 ANQGSEA. The CDR3 extends over 13 amino acids. The CDR3 bases are TGCAGCGTTGAAGGGACAGAACAGGGTGAGCAGTTCTTC. Encoded protein: CSVEGTEQGEQFF.

The V call is TRBV4-2, the J call TRBJ2-3; D tentatively fits TRBD1 or TRBD2 (5 bases each). The CDR3 contains 15 residues. CDR1 and CDR2 (germline): LGHNA, YNFKEQ. V was trimmed by 1 base and J by 3 bases, leaving 11 bases between them. The chain's CDR3 is CASSQGSGPTDTQYF. The DNA of the CDR3 is TGTGCCAGCAGCCAAGGATCGGGACCGACAGATACGCAGTATTTT.

This chain connects TRBV30 to TRBJ2-5; tentatively, D is TRBD1 or TRBD2 (5 bases each). Looked up from germline, CDR1 is GTSNPN and CDR2 is SVGIG (reference sequence). The CDR3 totals 13 residues. V dropped 3 bases and J dropped 7 bases, with 15 bases sitting between them. This chain's CDR3 is CAWSRDGGGTQYF. CDR3 sequence (DNA): TGTGCCTGGAGCCGGGACGGTGGGGGGACCCAGTACTTC.

V gene TRBV4-3 combines with J gene TRBJ1-2; D is possibly TRBD1 (5 bases). This CDR3 region has 17 residues. V was pared by 0 bases and J by 8 bases, with 22 bases between. Germline values: CDR1 LGHNA, CDR2 YSLEER. CDR3 in amino acids: CASSQEVQGTNAEGYTF. Here the CDR3 DNA reads TGCGCCAGCAGCCAAGAAGTGCAGGGAACGAACGCGGAGGGCTACACCTTC.

The CDR3 protein is CASSEYPDRGRDYTF. DNA for the CDR3: TGTGCCAGCAGTGAATATCCGGACAGGGGGCGCGACTACACCTTC. This sequence joins TRBV25-1 and TRBJ1-2; 11 nucleotides match TRBD1. The CDR3 length is 15 residues. Trimming removed 0 bases from V and 10 bases from J; junction bases left unmatched: 7. Germline V CDR1 and CDR2: MGHDK, SYGVNS.

The chain couples TRBV19 to TRBJ1-2; 10 nucleotides agree with TRBD1. Germline CDR1 is LNHDA and CDR2 is SQIVND (reference sequence). The CDR3 sequence is 17 residues long. The V and J ends lost 7 bases and 8 bases, in that order; junction bases with no gene match: 19. For the CDR3, the DNA is TGTGCCAGTAAACCCCCCAGGCTTGGACAGGGGGAAGGAGGCTACACCTTC. It codes for CASKPPRLGQGEGGYTF. The complete variable domain, with remaining parts taken from reference TRBV19 and TRBJ1-2, reads DGGITQSPKYLFRKEGQNVTLSCEQNLNHDAMYWYRQDPGQGLRLIYYSQIVNDFQKGDIAEGYSVSREKKESFPLTVTSAQKNPTAFYLCASKPPRLGQGEGGYTFGSGTRLTVV.

The chain joins TRBV5-5 to TRBJ2-1; D remains unclear. The CDR3 covers 14 residues. The germline CDR1 and CDR2 sequences are SGHKS and YYEKEE (reference sequence). V gave up 2 bases and J gave up 9 bases, with 15 bases separating them. The CDR3 DNA sequence: TGTGCCAGCAGCTTAATGGTAAAGTATGGTGAGCAGTTCTTC. It specifies CASSLMVKYGEQFF.

The chain employs TRBV7-9 and TRBJ2-3; no clear D. Trimming removed 6 bases from V and 1 base from J, with 8 bases in between. The length of the CDR3 is 13 residues. Germline CDR1 is SEHNR and CDR2 is FQNEAQ (reference sequence). DNA for the CDR3: TGTGCCAGCAGACCGAGCGGCACAGATACGCAGTATTTT. Its translation: CASRPSGTDTQYF.